In this sample, the clone carrying this T cell receptor (beta chain) turned up many times. Its antigen is as yet unknown. In TCRdb, the 5' RACE reads were re-called with MiXCR into one record per CDR3 protein. The data show about 220,000 distinct CDR3 sequences, over 9.5% seen once. These data come from a study of CD8 T cells in ankylosing spondylitis. Findings of the study overall: With a CD8+ phenotype, disease-linked clones were relatively rare in peripheral blood.

The V end lost 3 bases, the J end lost 1 base, and 15 bases lay between the germline ends. The CDR3 covers 16 residues. Germline assignment: CDR1 DFQATT and CDR2 SNEGSKA (reference sequence). This sequence originates from a male donor with ankylosing spondylitis or in good health (not recorded which). Sequences were obtained from blood, either unsorted or a sorted T cell fraction (not recorded which). This chain uses TRBV20-1 with TRBJ2-2; D is perhaps TRBD1 or TRBD2 (5 bases each). The DNA for the CDR3 is TGCAGTGCTAGGAACATTGGTGGGGGGAACACCGGGGAGCTGTTTTTT. Protein sequence: CSARNIGGGNTGELFF.